This T cell receptor beta chain was identified during a study of cytomegalovirus exposure and HLA in healthy donors. Germline CDR1 and CDR2: SGHRS and YFSETQ. The J segment lost 1 base and the V segment lost 2 bases, leaving 10 bases of the junction unmatched. The CDR3 loop spans 17 amino acids. The PCR contained 60 Vbeta and 13 Jbeta primers. Generated by immunoSEQ multiplex PCR, the TCRdb table keeps only in-frame clones and is missing some. The sample has fewer than 110,000 clones, about 81% seen once. Study-level findings and limits: It was reportedly the case that the classifier diagnosed cytomegalovirus status with high specificity and sensitivity. As immune exposure information, only CMV serostatus was available. In a later analysis, common viral pathogens appeared linked to several of the most significant clusters.

Turning to this clone: Its antigen remains unknown.

The sequencing input was PBMCs. This TCR was sampled from a man in his fifties or sixties in good health and CMV-seronegative. V and J are TRBV5-1 and TRBJ2-5; TRBD1 agrees at 8 bases. CDR3 DNA sequence: TGCGCCAGCAGCTTAAATCTCCCGGGACAGGTCCAAGAGACCCAGTACTTC. This translates into CASSLNLPGQVQETQYF.